The rows below give T cell receptor beta chains drawn from one sample of a study of Ad26.COV2.S vaccination and SARS-CoV-2 variants. Assay: immunoSEQ multiplex PCR; the TCRdb copy retains only in-frame clones and omits some. The sample consists of roughly 700,000 clones, around 92% of them appearing once. The specimen was peripheral blood, collected in a trial of Ad26.COV2.S vaccine versus placebo. Receptors originate from a person aged 18-60 years who received the Ad26.COV2.S COVID-19 vaccine or a placebo. Both conserved end residues are part of each CDR3. Fields, in order: clone size, V gene, D gene, J gene, CDR3 protein, CDR3 DNA. A D gene is named only where the DNA matches it firmly. Some rows have no size entry. The others give once, few or many, or a class for an expanded clone.

>few|TRBV6-5|TRBD1|TRBJ1-6
CASSPDRNSPLHF
TGTGCCAGCAGCCCGGACAGGAATTCACCCCTCCACTTT
>.|TRBV5-1|.|TRBJ2-5
CASSQRHGGGETQYF
TGCGCCAGCAGCCAAAGACACGGGGGTGGGGAGACCCAGTACTTC
>.|TRBV19|TRBD1|TRBJ2-7
CASSTPGQANYEQYF
TGTGCCAGTAGTACCCCGGGACAGGCCAACTACGAGCAGTACTTC
>few|TRBV7-9|.|TRBJ1-3
CASSLFSSGNTIYF
TGTGCCAGCAGCTTATTCAGTTCTGGAAACACCATATATTTT
>once|TRBV11-2|.|TRBJ1-2
CASSFEGSYGYTF
TGTGCCAGCAGCTTCGAGGGCAGCTATGGCTACACCTTC
>.|TRBV15|.|TRBJ2-7
CATSRNREALSSYEQYF
TGTGCCACCAGCAGAAACCGGGAAGCCCTAAGCTCCTACGAGCAGTACTTC
>once|TRBV28|.|TRBJ2-1
CASSLFGGSSYNEQFF
TGTGCCAGCAGTTTATTTGGTGGGAGCTCCTACAATGAGCAGTTCTTC
>once|TRBV3-1/TRBV3-2|.|TRBJ2-3
CASSFSGSTDTQYF
TGTGCCAGCAGCTTTAGCGGAAGCACAGATACGCAGTATTTT
>few|TRBV5-4|.|TRBJ1-6
CASSLGFGNSPLHF
TGTGCCAGCAGCTTGGGTTTCGGTAATTCACCCCTCCACTTT
>.|TRBV19|.|TRBJ2-5
CASSVSGGQETQYF
TGTGCCAGTAGTGTTTCAGGCGGCCAAGAGACCCAGTACTTC
>once|TRBV5-1|TRBD1|TRBJ2-1
CASSLRQGTNRNEQFF
TGCGCCAGCAGCTTGAGACAGGGGACGAACCGAAATGAGCAGTTCTTC
>few|TRBV19|TRBD2|TRBJ2-2
CASSIEFTSGRKELFF
TGTGCCAGTAGTATCGAATTTACTAGCGGGAGAAAGGAGCTGTTTTTT
>once|TRBV5-8|TRBD1|TRBJ2-4
CASRQRAGQGKGIQYF
TGTGCCAGCAGACAAAGAGCGGGACAGGGTAAGGGCATTCAGTACTTC
>.|TRBV3-1/TRBV3-2|.|TRBJ2-5
CASSQVQETQYF
TGTGCCAGCAGCCAAGTCCAAGAGACCCAGTACTTC
>.|TRBV7-2|.|TRBJ2-5
CASSQGSSLETQYF
TGTGCCAGCAGCCAGGGATCTTCTTTGGAGACCCAGTACTTC
>.|TRBV7-9|.|TRBJ1-2
CASSLNQGPIYGYTF
TGTGCCAGCAGCTTAAACCAGGGTCCCATCTATGGCTACACCTTC
>.|TRBV7-2|.|TRBJ2-1
CASSFSVNEQFF
TGTGCCAGCAGCTTTAGCGTGAATGAGCAGTTCTTC
>.|TRBV5-6|TRBD1|TRBJ1-6
CASTRGGQHNSPLHF
TGTGCCAGCACCCGAGGGGGACAGCACAATTCACCCCTCCACTTT
>.|TRBV10-1|.|TRBJ2-1
CASSVLEEQFF
TGCGCCAGCAGTGTACTAGAGGAGCAGTTCTTC
>once|TRBV29-1|TRBD2|TRBJ2-1
CSVTGTSGSAYNEQFF
TGCAGCGTTACCGGGACTAGCGGGAGTGCTTACAATGAGCAGTTCTTC
>.|TRBV18|.|TRBJ1-2
CASSPRARTAAEFYGYTF
TGTGCCAGCTCACCACGCGCCCGGACAGCCGCTGAATTCTATGGCTACACCTTC
>few|TRBV18|.|TRBJ1-1
CASSPAMGAEAFF
TGTGCCAGCTCACCAGCGATGGGTGCTGAAGCTTTCTTT
>.|TRBV5-1|.|TRBJ2-3
CASSQGWTDTQYF
TGCGCCAGCAGTCAGGGCTGGACAGATACGCAGTATTTT
>.|TRBV7-9|.|TRBJ1-4
CASSLVDGVLFF
TGTGCCAGCAGCTTAGTGGACGGCGTACTGTTTTTT
>.|TRBV19|.|TRBJ2-3
CASSQDGLSTDTQYF
TGTGCCAGTAGTCAAGACGGCCTAAGCACAGATACGCAGTATTTT
>few|TRBV10-2|.|TRBJ1-2
CASPFRDQPSYGYTF
TGCGCCAGCCCCTTCCGGGACCAACCCTCCTATGGCTACACCTTC
>.|TRBV3-1/TRBV3-2|.|TRBJ1-2
CASSPPGLPSNYGYTF
TGTGCCAGCAGCCCCCCGGGACTGCCGTCTAACTATGGCTACACCTTC
>.|TRBV2|.|TRBJ2-2
CASRWLKHRGAVF
TGTGCCAGCAGATGGTTGAAACACCGGGGAGCTGTTTTT
>.|TRBV5-1|.|TRBJ2-1
CASSQDPRRERVLREQFF
TGCGCCAGCAGCCAAGACCCAAGACGGGAGCGGGTGCTTCGTGAGCAGTTCTTC
>few|TRBV5-1|TRBD1|TRBJ1-2
CASRISTGQNYGYTF
TGCGCCAGCAGGATTTCGACAGGGCAAAACTATGGCTACACCTTC
>once|TRBV5-1|.|TRBJ2-7
CASSYTGTVSYEQYF
TGCGCCAGCAGCTACACCGGGACGGTCTCCTACGAGCAGTACTTC
>.|TRBV6-6|.|TRBJ2-3
CASLFGGLGADTQYF
TGTGCCAGCCTTTTTGGGGGCCTCGGGGCAGATACGCAGTATTTT
>.|TRBV6-5|TRBD1|TRBJ2-7
CASSYRDRGLYEQYF
TGTGCCAGCAGTTACAGGGACAGGGGTCTCTACGAGCAGTACTTC
>.|TRBV19|.|TRBJ2-7
CASSIDGYEQYF
TGTGCCAGTAGTATCGATGGGTACGAGCAGTACTTC
>once|TRBV5-1|.|TRBJ2-5
CASSFGVVETQYF
TGCGCCAGCAGCTTTGGGGTGGTGGAGACCCAGTACTTC